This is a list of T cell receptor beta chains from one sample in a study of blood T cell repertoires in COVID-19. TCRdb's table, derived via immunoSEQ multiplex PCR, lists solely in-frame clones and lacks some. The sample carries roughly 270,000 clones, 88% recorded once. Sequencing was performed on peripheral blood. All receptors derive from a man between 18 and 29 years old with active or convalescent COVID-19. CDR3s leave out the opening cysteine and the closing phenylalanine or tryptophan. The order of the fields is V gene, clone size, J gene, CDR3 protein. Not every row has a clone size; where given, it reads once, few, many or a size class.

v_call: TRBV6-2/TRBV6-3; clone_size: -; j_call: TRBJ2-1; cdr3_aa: ASSYAGGASSYNEQF
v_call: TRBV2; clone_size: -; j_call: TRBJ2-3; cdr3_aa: ASILGDFLGDTQY
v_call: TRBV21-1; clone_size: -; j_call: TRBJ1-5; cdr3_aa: ASSDGRFCVCQADSNQPQH
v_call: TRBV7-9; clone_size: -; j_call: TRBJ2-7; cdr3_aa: ASSLRPGVDYEQY
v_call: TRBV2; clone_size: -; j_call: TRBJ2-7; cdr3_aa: ARGQGAGEQY
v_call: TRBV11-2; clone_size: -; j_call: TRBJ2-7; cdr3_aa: ASSLGLGGEQY
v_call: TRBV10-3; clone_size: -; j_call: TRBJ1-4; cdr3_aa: AISETGVGEKLF
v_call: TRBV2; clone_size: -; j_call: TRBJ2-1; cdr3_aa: ASRIRSAGNYNEQF
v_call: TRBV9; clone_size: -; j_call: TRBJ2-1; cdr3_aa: ASSVETRIHNEQF
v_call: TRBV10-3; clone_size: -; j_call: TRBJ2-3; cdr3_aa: AISDSDTQY
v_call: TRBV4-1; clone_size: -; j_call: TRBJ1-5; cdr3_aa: ASSQDFGQSHQPQH
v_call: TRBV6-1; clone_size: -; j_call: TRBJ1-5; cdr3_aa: ASSEVGGNNQPQH
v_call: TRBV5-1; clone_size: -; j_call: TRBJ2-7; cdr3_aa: ASSSGLAGEQY
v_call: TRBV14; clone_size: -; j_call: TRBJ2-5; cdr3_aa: ASSPSRRFQETQY
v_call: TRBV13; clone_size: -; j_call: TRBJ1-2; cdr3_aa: ASSPGQLARLYGYT
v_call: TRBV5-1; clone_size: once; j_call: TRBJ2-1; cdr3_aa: ASSLGLFSSYNEQF
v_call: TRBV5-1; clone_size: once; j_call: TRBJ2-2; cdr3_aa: ASSGTGFTGELF
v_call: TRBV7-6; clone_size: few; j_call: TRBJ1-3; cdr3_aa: ASSAGQGTSGNTIY
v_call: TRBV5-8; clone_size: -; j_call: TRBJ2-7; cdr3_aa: ASSSVAGAVSYEQY
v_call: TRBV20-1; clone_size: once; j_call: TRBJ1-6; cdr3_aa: SAGEGRSSYNSPLH
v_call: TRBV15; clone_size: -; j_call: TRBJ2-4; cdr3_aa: ATSRDSGHDTKNIQY
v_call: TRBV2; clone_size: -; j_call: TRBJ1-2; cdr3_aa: ASRTGLSYGYT
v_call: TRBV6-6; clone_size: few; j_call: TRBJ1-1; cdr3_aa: ASISAEGADTEAF
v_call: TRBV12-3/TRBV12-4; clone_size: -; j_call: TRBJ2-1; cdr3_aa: ASSLSSYNEQF
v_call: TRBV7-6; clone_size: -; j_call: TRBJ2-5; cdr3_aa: ASSLVGLAALETQY
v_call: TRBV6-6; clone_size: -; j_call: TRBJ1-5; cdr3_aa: ASSAGQVPDQPQH
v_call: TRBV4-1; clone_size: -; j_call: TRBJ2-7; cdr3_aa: ASSPPGGGRLYEQY
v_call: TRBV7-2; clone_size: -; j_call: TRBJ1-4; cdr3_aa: ASSRTPGEKLF
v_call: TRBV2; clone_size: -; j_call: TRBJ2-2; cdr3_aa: ASEQGWNTGELF
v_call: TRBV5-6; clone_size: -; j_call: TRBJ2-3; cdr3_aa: ASSAGLAGGDTQY
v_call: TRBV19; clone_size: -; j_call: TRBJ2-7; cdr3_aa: ASSIGRSGDYEQY
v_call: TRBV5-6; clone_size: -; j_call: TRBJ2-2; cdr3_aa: ASSPSGTGELF
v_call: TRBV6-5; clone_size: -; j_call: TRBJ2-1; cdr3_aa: ASSPGGSYNEQF
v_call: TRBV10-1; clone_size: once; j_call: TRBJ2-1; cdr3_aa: ASSEALGNEQF
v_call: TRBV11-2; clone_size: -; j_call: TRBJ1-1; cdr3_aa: ASSWTPGTGDSEAF
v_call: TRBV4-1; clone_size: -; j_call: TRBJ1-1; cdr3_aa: ASNRGPNTEAF
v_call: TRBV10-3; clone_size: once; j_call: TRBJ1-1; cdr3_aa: AISGGTGDGNTEAF
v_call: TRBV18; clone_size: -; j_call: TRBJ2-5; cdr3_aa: ASSYRAAGRETQY
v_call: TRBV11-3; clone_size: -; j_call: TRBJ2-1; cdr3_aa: ASSGGSSYNEQF
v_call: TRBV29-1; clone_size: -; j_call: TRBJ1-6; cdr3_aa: SVRLNSPLH
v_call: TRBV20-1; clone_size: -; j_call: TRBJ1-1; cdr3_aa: SASDNSEAF
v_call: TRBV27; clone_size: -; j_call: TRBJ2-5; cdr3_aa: ASSLGSQETQY
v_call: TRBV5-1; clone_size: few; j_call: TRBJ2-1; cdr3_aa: ASSATSGNEQF
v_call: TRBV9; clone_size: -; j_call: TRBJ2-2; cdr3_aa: ASSVVAAGELF
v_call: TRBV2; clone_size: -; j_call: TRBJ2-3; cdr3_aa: ASSEGGGQYTQY
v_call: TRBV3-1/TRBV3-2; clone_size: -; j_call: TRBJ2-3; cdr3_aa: ASSQIQPGLAETDTQY
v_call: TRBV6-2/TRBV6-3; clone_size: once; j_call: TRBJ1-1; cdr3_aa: ASSYETGGADTEAF
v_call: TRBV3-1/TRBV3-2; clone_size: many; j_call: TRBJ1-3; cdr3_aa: ASSQNRGGGGNTIY
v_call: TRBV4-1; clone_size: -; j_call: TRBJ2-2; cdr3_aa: ASSQEGARNGELF
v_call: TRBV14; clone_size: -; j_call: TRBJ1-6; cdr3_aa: ASSQVPGLRNSPLH
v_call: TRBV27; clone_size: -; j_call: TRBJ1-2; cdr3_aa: ASRQDNYGYT